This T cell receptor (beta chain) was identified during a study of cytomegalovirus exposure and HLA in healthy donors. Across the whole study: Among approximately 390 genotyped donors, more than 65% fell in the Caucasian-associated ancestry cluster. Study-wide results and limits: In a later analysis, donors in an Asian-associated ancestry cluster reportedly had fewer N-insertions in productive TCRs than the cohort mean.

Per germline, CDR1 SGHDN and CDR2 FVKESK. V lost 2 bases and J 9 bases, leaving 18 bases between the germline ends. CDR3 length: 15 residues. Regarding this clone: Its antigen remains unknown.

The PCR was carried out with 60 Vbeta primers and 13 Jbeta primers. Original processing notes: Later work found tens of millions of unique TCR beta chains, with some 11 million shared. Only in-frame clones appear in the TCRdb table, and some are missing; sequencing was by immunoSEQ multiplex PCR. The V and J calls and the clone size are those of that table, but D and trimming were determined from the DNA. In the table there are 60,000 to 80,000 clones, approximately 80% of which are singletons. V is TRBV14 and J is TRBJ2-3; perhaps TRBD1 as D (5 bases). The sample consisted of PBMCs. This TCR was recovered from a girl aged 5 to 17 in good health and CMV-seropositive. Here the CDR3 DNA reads TGTGCCAGCAGCCAAATTGGGGCAGCCCAATGGACGCAGTATTTT. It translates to CASSQIGAAQWTQYF.